What follows describes a single T cell receptor (beta chain). Its antigen is as yet unknown. This sample was included in a study of cytomegalovirus exposure and HLA in healthy donors. General observations from the study: Most TCR sequences showed up rarely, but some public TCRs showed up in many donors. It was reportedly the case that the classifier diagnosed cytomegalovirus status with high specificity and sensitivity.

Libraries were prepared by immunoSEQ multiplex PCR; TCRdb keeps only in-frame clonotypes and omits some of them. Altogether under 95,000 clones are present, approximately 95% being singletons, with the ten largest covering 2.5% to 3.5%. The donors were part of the roughly 130-subject validation cohort, which stood apart from the roughly 680-subject first cohort. Sequenced: PBMCs. The origin of this receptor is a woman aged 18-29 years in good health and CMV-seropositive.

The CDR3 bases are TGTGCCAGCAGCCCCCTCGTTCTCGAGGGTTCATCGTTTGAGCAGTACTTC. This gives the protein CASSPLVLEGSSFEQYF. This chain uses TRBV14 with TRBJ2-7; a possible D gene is TRBD2 (5 bases). CDR3 length equals 17 residues. The germline V gene has CDR1 SGHDN and CDR2 FVKESK. The germline V and J ends were trimmed by 4 bases and 7 bases, with 26 bases remaining between them. Based on the CDR3 plus reference TRBV14 and TRBJ2-7, the full variable domain is EAGVTQFPSHSVIEKGQTVTLRCDPISGHDNLYWYRRVMGKEIKFLLHFVKESKQDESGMPNNRFLAERTGGTYSTLKVQPAELEDSGVYFCASSPLVLEGSSFEQYFGPGTRLTVT.